These 5 T cell receptor beta chains share one sample of origin, sequenced in a study of shared clonotypes between healthy human individuals. Sequencing used immunoSEQ multiplex PCR; TCRdb keeps in-frame clones, though not all of them. The top ten hold 0.55% to 0.7% of the sample, which has under 1,100,000 clones, around 78% seen once. The sample comprised memory CD4+ T cells from PBMCs. Subset of the sample: CD45RA-negative fraction. These receptors came from a young man in good health. Some clones in this sample may be carry-over from other donors' samples.

V gene TRBV6-1 combines with J gene TRBJ1-1; D may be TRBD1 (5 bases). This CDR3 spans 14 amino acids. In germline, CDR1 is MNHNS, CDR2 SASEGT. V was shortened by 1 base and J by 3 bases, with 9 bases between the two germline ends. The CDR3 bases are TGTGCCAGCAGTGAAGAATGGGGCGACACTGAAGCTTTCTTT. It yields the protein CASSEEWGDTEAFF.

The chain carries TRBV28 and TRBJ1-4; D is perhaps TRBD1 (6 bases). The germline V and J ends were trimmed by 6 bases and 6 bases, with 17 bases remaining between them. The length of the CDR3 is 15 residues. Germline CDR1 is MDHEN and CDR2 is SYDVKM. In nucleotides, the CDR3 is TGTGCCAGCAGCTATCCAGGGGAAGGGGATGAAAAACTGTTTTTT. Translating it yields CASSYPGEGDEKLFF.

The genes are TRBV27 and TRBJ2-5, with a tentative D call TRBD1 (6 bases). The CDR3 covers 15 residues. Trimming removed 3 bases at V and 4 bases at J, with 15 bases between. Germline assignment: CDR1 MNHEY and CDR2 SMNVEV (reference sequence). The CDR3 sequence: CASSFWGRKVETQYF. The CDR3 bases are TGTGCCAGCAGTTTTTGGGGGCGCAAGGTAGAGACCCAGTACTTC.

This chain uses TRBV4-3 with TRBJ2-2; D gene uncertain. CDR3 size: 16 residues. V gave up 4 bases and J gave up 2 bases, with 14 bases separating them. Germline lookup yields CDR1 LGHNA and CDR2 YSLEER. The CDR3 sequence is CASSLSGRQNTGELFF. CDR3 nucleotide sequence: TGCGCCAGCAGCCTTTCGGGTCGGCAAAACACCGGGGAGCTGTTTTTT.

This clone has a single count. The V and J genes are TRBV7-2 and TRBJ2-1; the match to TRBD2 covers 8 bases. This CDR3 spans 14 amino acids. Germline V gene data show CDR1 as SGHTA and CDR2 as FQGNSA. J gave up 7 bases and V 5 bases, and 7 bases lay outside the gene matches. The CDR3 sequence is CASSPREGRNEQFF. DNA for the CDR3: TGTGCCAGCAGCCCCCGGGAGGGCAGGAATGAGCAGTTCTTC. Combining the CDR3 with reference TRBV7-2 and TRBJ2-1 gives the whole variable domain GAGVSQSPSNKVTEKGKDVELRCDPISGHTALYWYRQSLGQGLEFLIYFQGNSAPDKSGLPSDRFSAERTGGSVSTLTIQRTQQEDSAVYLCASSPREGRNEQFFGPGTRLTVL.